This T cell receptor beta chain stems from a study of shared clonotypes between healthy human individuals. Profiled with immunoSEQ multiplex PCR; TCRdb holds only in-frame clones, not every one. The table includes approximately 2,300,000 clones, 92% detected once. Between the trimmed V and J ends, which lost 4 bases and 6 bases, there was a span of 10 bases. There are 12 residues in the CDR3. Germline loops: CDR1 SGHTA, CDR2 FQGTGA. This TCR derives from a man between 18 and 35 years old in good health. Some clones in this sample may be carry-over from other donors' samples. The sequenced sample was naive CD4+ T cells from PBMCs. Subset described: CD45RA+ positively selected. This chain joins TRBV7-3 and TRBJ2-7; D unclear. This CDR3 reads CASSSWAGEQYF. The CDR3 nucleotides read TGTGCCAGCAGCTCATGGGCTGGCGAGCAGTACTTC. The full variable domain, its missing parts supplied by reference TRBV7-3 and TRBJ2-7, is GAGVSQTPSNKVTEKGKYVELRCDPISGHTALYWYRQSLGQGPEFLIYFQGTGAADDSGLPNDRFFAVRPEGSVSTLKIQRTERGDSAVYLCASSSWAGEQYFGPGTRLTVT.